This entry is about one T cell receptor beta chain. Antigen specificity is unknown. This CDR3 has 12 amino acids. V was cut by 8 bases and J by 7 bases, with 14 bases left in between. Germline V gene sequence: CDR1 MNHNS, CDR2 SASEGT. Sequenced by immunoSEQ multiplex PCR; TCRdb stores in-frame clones only, minus some. The sample lists around 20,000 clones, roughly 90% seen once, with approximately 6.2% in the top ten. Samples were taken several times over chemoradiotherapy. The record originates from a study of chemoradiotherapy in HPV16-positive cancers. On the study more broadly: Candidate HPV-specific T-cell clones and common TCR motifs came from functional assays in two HPV16-positive patients.

General observations from the study: Functional assays defining HPV-specific T cells used only a couple of HPV16-positive patients. Candidate HPV-specific clones and E7-related TCR motifs grew in tumor during treatment.

The genes are TRBV6-1 and TRBJ1-2; unclear D gene. Sequenced here: blood, sampled from a patient who underwent chemoradiotherapy. The source is a human donor with HPV-associated anogenital cancer. In DNA, the CDR3 is TGTGCCAGCCGGATCAGGACGGGTGGCTACACCTTC. Its protein product is CASRIRTGGYTF.